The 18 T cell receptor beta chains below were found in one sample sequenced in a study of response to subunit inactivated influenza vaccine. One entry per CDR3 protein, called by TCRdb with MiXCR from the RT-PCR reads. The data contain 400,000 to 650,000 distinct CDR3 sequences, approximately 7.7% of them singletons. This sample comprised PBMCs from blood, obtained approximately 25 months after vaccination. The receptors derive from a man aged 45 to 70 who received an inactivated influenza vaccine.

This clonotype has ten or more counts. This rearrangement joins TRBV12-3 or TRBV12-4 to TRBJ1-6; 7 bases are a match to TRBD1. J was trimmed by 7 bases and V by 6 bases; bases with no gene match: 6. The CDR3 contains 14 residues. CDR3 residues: CASRMGTANSPLHF. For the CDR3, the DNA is TGTGCCAGCAGAATGGGGACAGCGAATTCACCCCTCCACTTT.

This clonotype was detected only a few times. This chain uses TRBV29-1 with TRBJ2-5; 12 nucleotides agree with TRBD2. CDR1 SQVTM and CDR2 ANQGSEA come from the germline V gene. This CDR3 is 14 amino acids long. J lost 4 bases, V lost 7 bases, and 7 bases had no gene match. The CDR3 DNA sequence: TGCAGCGCCATGACTAGCGGGGGTTCAGAGACCCAGTACTTC. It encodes CSAMTSGGSETQYF.

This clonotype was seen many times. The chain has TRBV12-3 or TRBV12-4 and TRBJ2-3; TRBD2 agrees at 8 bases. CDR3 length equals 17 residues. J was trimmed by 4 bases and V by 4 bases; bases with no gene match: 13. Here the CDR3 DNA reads TGTGCCAGCAGTTCTAGCTTTCGGGGGGGCACCCCAGATACGCAGTATTTT. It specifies CASSSSFRGGTPDTQYF.

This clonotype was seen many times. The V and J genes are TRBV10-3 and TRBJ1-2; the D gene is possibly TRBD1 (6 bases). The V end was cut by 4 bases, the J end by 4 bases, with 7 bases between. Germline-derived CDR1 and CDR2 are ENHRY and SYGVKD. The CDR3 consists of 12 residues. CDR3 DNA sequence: TGTGCCATCAGTGGACAGGCCTATGGCTACACCTTC. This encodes CAISGQAYGYTF.

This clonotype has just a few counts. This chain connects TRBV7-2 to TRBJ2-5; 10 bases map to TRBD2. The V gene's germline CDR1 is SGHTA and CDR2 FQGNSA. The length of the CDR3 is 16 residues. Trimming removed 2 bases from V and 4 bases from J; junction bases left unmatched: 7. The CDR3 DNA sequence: TGTGCCAGCAGCTTATTGCGACTAGCGGGTTCAGAGACCCAGTACTTC. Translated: CASSLLRLAGSETQYF.

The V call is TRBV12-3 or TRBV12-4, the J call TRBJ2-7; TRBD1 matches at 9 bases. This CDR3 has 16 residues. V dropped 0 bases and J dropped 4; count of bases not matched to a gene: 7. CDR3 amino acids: CASSLALDRGAYEQYF. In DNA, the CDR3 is TGTGCCAGCAGTTTAGCCCTAGACAGGGGGGCATACGAGCAGTACTTC.

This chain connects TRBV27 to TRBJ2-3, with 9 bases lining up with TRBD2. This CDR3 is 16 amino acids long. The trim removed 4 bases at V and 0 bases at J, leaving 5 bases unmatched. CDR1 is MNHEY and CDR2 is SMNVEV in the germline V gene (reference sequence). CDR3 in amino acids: CASSSFSGGSTDTQYF. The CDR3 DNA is TGTGCCAGCAGTTCGTTTAGCGGGGGAAGCACAGATACGCAGTATTTT.

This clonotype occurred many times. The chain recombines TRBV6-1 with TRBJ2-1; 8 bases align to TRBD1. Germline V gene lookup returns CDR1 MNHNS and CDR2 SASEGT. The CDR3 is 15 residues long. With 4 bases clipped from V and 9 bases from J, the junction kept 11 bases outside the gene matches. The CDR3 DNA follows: TGTGCCAGCAGTGGGGCCAGGGGGCATATGGTTGAGCAGTTCTTC. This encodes CASSGARGHMVEQFF.

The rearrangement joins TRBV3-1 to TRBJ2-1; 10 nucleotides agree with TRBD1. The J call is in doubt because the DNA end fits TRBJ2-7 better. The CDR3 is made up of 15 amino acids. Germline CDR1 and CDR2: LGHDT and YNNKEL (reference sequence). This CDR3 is CASRRQGASYNEQYF. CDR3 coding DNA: TGTGCCAGCAGGCGACAGGGGGCCTCCTACAATGAGCAGTACTTC.

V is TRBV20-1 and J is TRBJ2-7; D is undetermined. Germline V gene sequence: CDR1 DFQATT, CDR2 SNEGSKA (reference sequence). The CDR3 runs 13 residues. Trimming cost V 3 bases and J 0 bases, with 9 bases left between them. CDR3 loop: CSARGSFSYEQYF. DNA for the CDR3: TGCAGTGCTAGGGGTTCCTTCTCCTACGAGCAGTACTTC.

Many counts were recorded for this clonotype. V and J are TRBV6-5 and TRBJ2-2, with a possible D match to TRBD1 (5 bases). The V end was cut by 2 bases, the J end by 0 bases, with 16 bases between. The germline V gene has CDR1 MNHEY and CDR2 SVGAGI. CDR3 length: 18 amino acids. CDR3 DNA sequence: TGTGCCAGCAGTTACGCCGGGCAATGGGGCCCGAACACCGGGGAGCTGTTTTTT. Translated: CASSYAGQWGPNTGELFF.

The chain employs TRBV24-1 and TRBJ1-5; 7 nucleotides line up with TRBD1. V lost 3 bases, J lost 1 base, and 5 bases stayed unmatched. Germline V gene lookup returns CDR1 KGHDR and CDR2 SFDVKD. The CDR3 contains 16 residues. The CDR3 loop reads CATSDETGISNQPQHF. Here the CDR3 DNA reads TGTGCCACCAGTGATGAGACAGGGATAAGCAATCAGCCCCAGCATTTT.

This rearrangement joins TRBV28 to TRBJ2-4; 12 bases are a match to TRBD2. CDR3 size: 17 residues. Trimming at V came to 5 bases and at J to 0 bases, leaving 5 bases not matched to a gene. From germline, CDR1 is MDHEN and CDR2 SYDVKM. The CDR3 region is CASSVTSGGLAKNIQYF. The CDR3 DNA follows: TGTGCCAGCAGTGTGACTAGCGGGGGTCTAGCCAAAAACATTCAGTACTTC.

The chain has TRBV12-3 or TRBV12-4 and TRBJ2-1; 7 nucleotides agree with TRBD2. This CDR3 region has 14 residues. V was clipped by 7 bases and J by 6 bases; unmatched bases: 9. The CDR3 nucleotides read TGTGCCAGCAACCGACGGACGGGGGGCAATGAGCAGTTCTTC. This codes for CASNRRTGGNEQFF.

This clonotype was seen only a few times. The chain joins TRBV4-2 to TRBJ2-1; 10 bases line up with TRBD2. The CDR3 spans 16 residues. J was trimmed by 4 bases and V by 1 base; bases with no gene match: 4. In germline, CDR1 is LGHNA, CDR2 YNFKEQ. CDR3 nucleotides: TGTGCCAGCAGCCAAGGTCCAGCGGGGGGGTACAATGAGCAGTTCTTC. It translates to CASSQGPAGGYNEQFF.

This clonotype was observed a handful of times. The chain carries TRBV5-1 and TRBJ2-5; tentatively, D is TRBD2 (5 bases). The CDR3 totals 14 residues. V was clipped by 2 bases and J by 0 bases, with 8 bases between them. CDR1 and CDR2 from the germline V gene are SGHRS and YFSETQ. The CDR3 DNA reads TGCGCCAGCAGCTTCTCGGGGAACCAAGAGACCCAGTACTTC. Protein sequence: CASSFSGNQETQYF. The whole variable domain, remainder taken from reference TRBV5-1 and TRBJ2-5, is KAGVTQTPRYLIKTRGQQVTLSCSPISGHRSVSWYQQTPGQGLQFLFEYFSETQRNKGNFPGRFSGRQFSNSRSEMNVSTLELGDSALYLCASSFSGNQETQYFGPGTRLLVL.

CDR3 residues: CASTVTVNTEAFF. CDR3 nucleotide sequence: TGTGCCAGCACCGTGACGGTGAACACTGAAGCTTTCTTT. The chain joins TRBV12-3 or TRBV12-4 to TRBJ1-1; D uncertain. V was pared by 7 bases and J by 0 bases, with 9 bases between. The CDR3 has 13 amino acids.

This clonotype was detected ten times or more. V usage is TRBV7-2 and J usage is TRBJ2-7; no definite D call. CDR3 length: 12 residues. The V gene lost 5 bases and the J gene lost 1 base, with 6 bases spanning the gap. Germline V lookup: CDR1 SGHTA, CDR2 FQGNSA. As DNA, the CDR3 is TGTGCCAGCAGCCCCCTATCCTACGAGCAGTACTTC. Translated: CASSPLSYEQYF. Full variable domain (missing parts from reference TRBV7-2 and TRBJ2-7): GAGVSQSPSNKVTEKGKDVELRCDPISGHTALYWYRQSLGQGLEFLIYFQGNSAPDKSGLPSDRFSAERTGGSVSTLTIQRTQQEDSAVYLCASSPLSYEQYFGPGTRLTVT.